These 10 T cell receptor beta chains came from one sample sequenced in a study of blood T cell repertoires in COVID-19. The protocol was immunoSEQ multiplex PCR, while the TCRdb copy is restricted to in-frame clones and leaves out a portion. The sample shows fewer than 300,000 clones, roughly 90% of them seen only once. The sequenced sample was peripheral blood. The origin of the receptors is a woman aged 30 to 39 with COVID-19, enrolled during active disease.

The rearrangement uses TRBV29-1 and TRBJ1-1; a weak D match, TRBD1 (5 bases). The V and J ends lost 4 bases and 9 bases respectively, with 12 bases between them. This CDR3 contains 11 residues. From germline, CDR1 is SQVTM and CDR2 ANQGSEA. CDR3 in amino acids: CSVVPQEQAFF. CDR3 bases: TGCAGCGTTGTCCCACAGGAACAAGCTTTCTTT.

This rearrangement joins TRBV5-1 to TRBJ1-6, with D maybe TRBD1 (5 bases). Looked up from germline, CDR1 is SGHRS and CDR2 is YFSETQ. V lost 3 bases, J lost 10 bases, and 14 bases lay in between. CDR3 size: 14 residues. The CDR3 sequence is CASSSTAGGSPLHF. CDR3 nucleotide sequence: TGCGCCAGCAGCTCGACAGCTGGGGGGTCACCCCTCCACTTT.

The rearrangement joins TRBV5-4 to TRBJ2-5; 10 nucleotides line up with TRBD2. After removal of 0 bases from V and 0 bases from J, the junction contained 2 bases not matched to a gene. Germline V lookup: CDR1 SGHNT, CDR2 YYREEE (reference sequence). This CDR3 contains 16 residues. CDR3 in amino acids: CASSLVTSGNQETQYF. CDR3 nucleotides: TGTGCCAGCAGCTTGGTAACTAGCGGGAACCAAGAGACCCAGTACTTC.

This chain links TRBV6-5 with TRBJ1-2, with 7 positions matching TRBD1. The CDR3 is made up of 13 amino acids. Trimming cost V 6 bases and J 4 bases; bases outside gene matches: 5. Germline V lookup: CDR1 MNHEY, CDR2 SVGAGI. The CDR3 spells CASRPRGVYGYTF. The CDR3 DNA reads TGTGCCAGCAGACCCAGGGGGGTCTATGGCTACACCTTC.

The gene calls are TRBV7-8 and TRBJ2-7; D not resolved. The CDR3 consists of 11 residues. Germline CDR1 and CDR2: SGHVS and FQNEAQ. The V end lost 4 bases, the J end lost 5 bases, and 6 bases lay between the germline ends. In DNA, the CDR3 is TGTGCCAGCAGCTCCGAGGACGAGCAGTACTTC. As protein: CASSSEDEQYF.

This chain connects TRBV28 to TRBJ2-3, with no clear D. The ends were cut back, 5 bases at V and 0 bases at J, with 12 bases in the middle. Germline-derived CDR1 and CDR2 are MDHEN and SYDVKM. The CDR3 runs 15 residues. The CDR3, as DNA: TGTGCCAGCAGTCCCCGAGGAAAAAGCACAGATACGCAGTATTTT. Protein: CASSPRGKSTDTQYF.

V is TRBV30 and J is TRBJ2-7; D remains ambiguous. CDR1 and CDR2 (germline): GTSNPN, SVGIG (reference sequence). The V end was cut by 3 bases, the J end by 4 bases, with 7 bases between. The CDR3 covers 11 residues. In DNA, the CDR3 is TGTGCCTGGAGCGGTCGGTACGAGCAGTACTTC. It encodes CAWSGRYEQYF.

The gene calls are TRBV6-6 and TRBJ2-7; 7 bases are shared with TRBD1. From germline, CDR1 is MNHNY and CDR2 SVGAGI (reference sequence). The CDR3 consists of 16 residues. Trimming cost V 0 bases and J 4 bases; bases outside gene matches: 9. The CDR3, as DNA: TGTGCCAGCAGTTACTCTCCCGGGACAGAGCCTTACGAGCAGTACTTC. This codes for CASSYSPGTEPYEQYF.

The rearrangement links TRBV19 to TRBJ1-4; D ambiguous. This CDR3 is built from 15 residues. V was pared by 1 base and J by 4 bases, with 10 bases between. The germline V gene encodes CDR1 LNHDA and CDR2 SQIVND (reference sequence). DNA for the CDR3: TGTGCCAGTAGTATAGCAGTTGGGAGTAATGAAAAACTGTTTTTT. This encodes CASSIAVGSNEKLFF.

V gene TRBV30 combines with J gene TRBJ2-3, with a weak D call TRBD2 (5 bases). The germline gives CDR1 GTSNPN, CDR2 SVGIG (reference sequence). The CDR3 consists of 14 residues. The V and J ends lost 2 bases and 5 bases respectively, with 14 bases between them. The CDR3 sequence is CAWSRRDGRDTQYF. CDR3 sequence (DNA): TGTGCCTGGAGTAGACGGGATGGGAGAGATACGCAGTATTTT.